This T cell receptor beta chain stems from a study of T cell responses to AZD1222 COVID-19 vaccine (dated by TCRdb to the early 2020s). Describing the broader study: A total of 233 trial participants underwent TCR sequencing, of whom some 210 received two doses of AZD1222 and some 25 received two doses of the MenACWY control vaccine. Trial participants were enrolled by age into subgroups of 18-55, 56-69 and 70-plus years, and about 150, 27 and 61 TCR-sequenced participants, respectively, were included in these subgroups.

What this sample's time point label stands for: about 28 days (+/-7) after the second vaccine dose. AZD1222 recipients given second doses at about 4 weeks or at about 12 weeks were pooled, since spike-specific TCR depth and breadth were not found to differ between the two schedules. Samples from vaccinated people were obtained from the UK trials COV001 and COV002, which included a single-blind randomized controlled phase 2/3 trial of AZD1222 (ChAdOx1 nCoV-19) in healthy adults. For TCRbeta chain sequencing, PBMC samples were collected from trial participants at day 0 and at day 28 after the second dose. The CDR3 regions of human TCRbeta chains were subjected to immunosequencing. As for the authors' bioinformatics: Repertoire TCRs were matched against a reference library of SARS-CoV-2-specific TCRs generated with the MIRA antigen-specificity platform. Breadth meant the fraction of unique TCRs that were SARS-CoV-2-associated, whereas depth meant the fraction of total T cells that were SARS-CoV-2-associated. Using the MIRA data, every spike-specific TCR was mapped to the spike region that the TCR reacted to and assigned to either a CD4 or a CD8 class. Log10-transformed breadth and depth values were compared by one-way ANOVA with Sidak's multiple comparisons tests. TCRdb provides this immuneACCESS table in a form limited to in-frame rearrangements. Some clones are lacking; in checked studies, under half of them reflect an unresolved V gene, and why the rest are absent is not known. The V and J calls and clone size are taken from that table; D and trimming were inferred from the DNA. For this sample there are about 120,000 clones; 85% to 90% appear just once. Around 3.8% of the sample is in the top ten clones.

The junction carries 17 bases between V and J, which are trimmed by 5 bases and 4 bases respectively. From the cysteine through the phenylalanine, the CDR3 covers 15 amino acids. The read is trimmed to its CDR3 DNA, 45 bases read in frame from base 1. The CDR1 and CDR2 encoded by the germline V gene (reference sequence) are SGHAT and FQDESV. General conclusions and limits of the study: The whole spike protein was spanned by vaccine-associated CD4 TCRs, and dominant responses were seen in regions 160-218 and 743-854. Because no day 14 peak-response samples were available, the repertoires could be characterized only after the peak T cell response. In the small 56-69-year group, the increase in depth fell short of significance, most likely because of low power. Reportedly, close to half of the unique spike-specific TCRs recognized epitopes lying outside the regions that are mutated in the B.1.351 and B.1.1.7 variants. Most participants were white British and females outnumbered males, and the authors suggested that clonal diversity may have been underestimated. A significant rise in spike-specific TCR breadth and depth was observed after two AZD1222 doses relative to day 0 and relative to MenACWY recipients. Only five or six AZD1222 recipients were SARS-CoV-2 seropositive at baseline, limiting conclusions about previously exposed vaccinees.

As to this clone: Its antigen is still unknown. There are no base qualities to consult, and no much larger clone falls within one base.

The clonotype originates from an adult who received the AZD1222 COVID-19 vaccine. The sequenced sample was peripheral blood, obtained 28 days after the second AZD1222 dose. The chain is assembled from TRBV11-1 and TRBJ1-2, with the D segment identity uncertain. The CDR3 has the sequence CASSADGRESYGYTF. The nucleotides are TGTGCCAGCAGCGCCGACGGCAGAGAGAGCTATGGCTACACCTTC.